This is a list of T cell receptor beta chains from one sample in a study of beta chain features in type 1 diabetes. Profiling relied on immunoSEQ multiplex PCR, and the TCRdb table lists in-frame clones only, not all of them. The sample includes some 350,000 clones, approximately 13% seen only once; the top ten take about 0.016%. The sequencing sample was made of naive CD4+ T cells from blood. The receptors stem from a young woman with type 1 diabetes. CDR3s include the opening cysteine and the closing phenylalanine or tryptophan. The order of the fields is D gene, V gene, clone size, J gene, CDR3 DNA, CDR3 protein. A D gene is named only where the DNA matches it firmly. Clone size is given for some rows only: seen once, a few or many times, or a class if the clone is expanded.

>.|TRBV19|.|TRBJ1-5
TGTGCCAGTAGTATACTACAGGGAGGGCAGCCCCAGCATTTT
CASSILQGGQPQHF
>TRBD2|TRBV7-3|few|TRBJ2-1
TGTGCCAGCAGCGCCAGCGGGAGGGCCCCCTACAATGAGCAGTTCTTC
CASSASGRAPYNEQFF
>.|TRBV7-2|.|TRBJ1-2
TGTGCCAGCAGCGCGGGGTGGCCTGATGGCTACACCTTC
CASSAGWPDGYTF
>TRBD2|TRBV9|.|TRBJ2-1
TGTGCCAGCAGCTCCCGACTAGCGGGGTACAATGAGCAGTTCTTC
CASSSRLAGYNEQFF
>.|TRBV11-2|.|TRBJ2-2
TGTGCCAGCAGCCCCTTTCGACAGACTCCGAACACCGGGGAGCTGTTTTTT
CASSPFRQTPNTGELFF
>.|TRBV5-1|.|TRBJ1-2
TGCGCCAGCAGCCCAGGCGCTTATGGCTACACCTTC
CASSPGAYGYTF
>.|TRBV7-7|.|TRBJ1-1
TGTGCCAGCAGCTTAGCAGGGGAAGGTTGGGAAGCTTTCTTT
CASSLAGEGWEAFF
>TRBD2|TRBV13|few|TRBJ2-1
TGTGCCAGCACCCTGAACGGGAGGAGCTCCTACAATGAGCAGTTCTTC
CASTLNGRSSYNEQFF
>TRBD1|TRBV28|few|TRBJ2-2
TGTGCCAGCAGTTTGGGGGACAGGGAGACCGGGGAGCTGTTTTTT
CASSLGDRETGELFF
>TRBD1|TRBV29-1|few|TRBJ1-3
TGCAGCGTTCGGGACAGGGGGAGTGGAAACACCATATATTTT
CSVRDRGSGNTIYF
>.|TRBV27|.|TRBJ2-1
TGTGCCAGCAGTTACCAAGTTAGCGTACATTCCTACAATGAGCAGTTCTTC
CASSYQVSVHSYNEQFF
>.|TRBV9|.|TRBJ2-2
TGTGCCAGCAGCGGGTGGGCAGGGTTTGTCGGGGAGCTGTTTTTT
CASSGWAGFVGELFF
>.|TRBV19|.|TRBJ1-1
TGTGCCAGTAGTATCCAGGTTGGAGCTTTCTTT
CASSIQVGAFF
>TRBD2|TRBV11-2|.|TRBJ2-7
TGTGCCAGCAGCTTCCGGACTAGCGCAAGCTCCTACGAGCAGTACTTC
CASSFRTSASSYEQYF
>.|TRBV5-1|.|TRBJ2-1
TGCGCCAGCAGCTTGCGGGGGGACAGGTTTTACAATGAGCAGTTCTTC
CASSLRGDRFYNEQFF
>TRBD1|TRBV19|.|TRBJ1-1
TGTGCCAGTAGTCCGGTCCGGGACAGTGCTGAAGCTTTCTTT
CASSPVRDSAEAFF
>.|TRBV5-1|.|TRBJ1-2
TGCGCCAGCAGCGACGAAGGGGCGAGACCTTTTGGCTACACCTTC
CASSDEGARPFGYTF
>.|TRBV29-1|few|TRBJ2-5
TGCAGCGCCAACTCGTATCTCAACCAAGAGACCCAGTACTTC
CSANSYLNQETQYF
>.|TRBV19|.|TRBJ2-1
TGTGCCAGTAGTCGGTGGGAGGCACCCTACAATGAGCAGTTCTTC
CASSRWEAPYNEQFF
>.|TRBV6-5|few|TRBJ2-4
TGTGCCAGCAGTTACTCGTTGAGAGAAGCCAAAAACATTCAGTACTTC
CASSYSLREAKNIQYF
>.|TRBV11-2|few|TRBJ2-3
TGTGCCAGCAGCTTATCCAGGGGGAGGTATGAAGATACGCAGTATTTT
CASSLSRGRYEDTQYF
>TRBD1|TRBV5-5|few|TRBJ2-7
TGTGCCAGCAGCCCCATATCCGGGACAGGTATCTCCTACGAGCAGTACTTC
CASSPISGTGISYEQYF
>TRBD2|TRBV19|few|TRBJ2-3
TGTGCCAGTAGTATCTCCCTAGCGGGAGTCGGTGATACGCAGTATTTT
CASSISLAGVGDTQYF
>TRBD2|TRBV4-3|.|TRBJ2-2
TGCGCCAGCAGCCAAACTTGGACTAGCGGGAGATATACCGGGGAGCTGTTTTTT
CASSQTWTSGRYTGELFF
>.|TRBV6-6|.|TRBJ2-5
TGTGCCAGCAGTTACGTTAGGGGGTTTGGAGAGACCCAGTACTTC
CASSYVRGFGETQYF
>TRBD2|TRBV9|few|TRBJ2-1
TGTGCCAGCAGCGTATGGGGACTAGCGGGAGTAGATGAGCAGTTCTTC
CASSVWGLAGVDEQFF
>.|TRBV5-1|few|TRBJ1-1
TGCGCCAGCAGCTTGTCGTTGACAGTGAACACTGAAGCTTTCTTT
CASSLSLTVNTEAFF
>.|TRBV19|few|TRBJ2-1
TGTGCCAGTAGTATGGATAGTCAGGGGCCCTACAATGAGCAGTTCTTC
CASSMDSQGPYNEQFF
>.|TRBV19|few|TRBJ1-5
TGTGCCAGTAGTATAGAGCGGTATCAGCCCCAGCATTTT
CASSIERYQPQHF
>.|TRBV5-1|few|TRBJ2-5
TGCGCCAGCAGCACACAGGTATCGTCAGAGACCCAGTACTTC
CASSTQVSSETQYF
>.|TRBV7-2|.|TRBJ2-3
TGTGCCAGCAGCTTACACGGGAGTAGGGCAGATACGCAGTATTTT
CASSLHGSRADTQYF
>TRBD2|TRBV4-1|.|TRBJ2-1
TGCGCCAGCAGCCAGGTACTAGCGGGAGGGAGGGATGAGCAGTTCTTC
CASSQVLAGGRDEQFF
>TRBD2|TRBV5-4|few|TRBJ2-4
TGTGCCAGCAGCTTTGCGGGAGGAGGCGGCATTCAGTACTTC
CASSFAGGGGIQYF
>.|TRBV7-9|.|TRBJ2-6
TGTGCCAGCAGCCCTGCCCGGTTCGGGGCCAACGTCCTGACTTTC
CASSPARFGANVLTF
>.|TRBV5-4|.|TRBJ2-3
TGTGCCAGCAGCTTGGCCGCAGATACGCAGTATTTT
CASSLAADTQYF
>TRBD1|TRBV5-1|.|TRBJ1-5
TGCGCCAGCAGCTTGCAGGGGGATGGTCCCCAGCATTTT
CASSLQGDGPQHF
>.|TRBV5-1|.|TRBJ2-1
TGCGCCAGCAGCTTACAGGGTTCCCCCTACAATGAGCAGTTCTTC
CASSLQGSPYNEQFF
>TRBD2|TRBV7-3|.|TRBJ2-3
TGTGCCAGCACGCCGGGGTCTAGCGGGGTCCCAGATACGCAGTATTTT
CASTPGSSGVPDTQYF
>TRBD1|TRBV5-1|few|TRBJ1-2
TGCGCCAGCAGCGTAGACAGGGCCTATGGCTACACCTTC
CASSVDRAYGYTF
>TRBD2|TRBV11-2|.|TRBJ2-1
TGTGCCAGCAGGCCCGGGACTAGCGGGTCCTACAATGAGCAGTTCTTC
CASRPGTSGSYNEQFF
>TRBD1|TRBV19|few|TRBJ2-3
TGTGCCAGTAGAACTCCGCCGGGACAGGGGACTACGCAGTATTTT
CASRTPPGQGTTQYF
>.|TRBV19|few|TRBJ1-2
TGTGCCAGTAGAAGAGACAGCTTATATGGCTACACCTTC
CASRRDSLYGYTF
>TRBD1|TRBV30|.|TRBJ1-1
TGTGCCTGGAGTGGGGCAGGGGGCACTGAAGCTTTCTTT
CAWSGAGGTEAFF
>TRBD1|TRBV6-6|few|TRBJ2-3
TGTGCCAGCAGTTACGAGCGTACAGGGGGGAGAGATACGCAGTATTTT
CASSYERTGGRDTQYF
>.|TRBV19|few|TRBJ2-2
TGTGCCAGTACCGGCAGGAACGCGAACACCGGGGAGCTGTTTTTT
CASTGRNANTGELFF
>.|TRBV10-3|.|TRBJ2-7
TGTGCCATCAGTGAGCCCTCGACTACTCGGACTTCCGAGCAGTACTTC
CAISEPSTTRTSEQYF
>.|TRBV28|few|TRBJ1-1
TGTGCCAGCAGTACGACAGTGAGGGAAGCTTTCTTT
CASSTTVREAFF
>TRBD2|TRBV6-5|.|TRBJ2-3
TGTGCCAGCAGTTCCTTCCGGACTAGCGGCACAGATACGCAGTATTTT
CASSSFRTSGTDTQYF
>TRBD1|TRBV19|few|TRBJ2-4
TGTGCCAGTAGTATACAAGGACAGGGGGCGGCAAACATTCAGTACTTC
CASSIQGQGAANIQYF